This T cell receptor beta chain originates from a study of shared clonotypes between healthy human individuals. Produced via immunoSEQ multiplex PCR; TCRdb's table is partial and in-frame only. The table includes 2 million to 2.5 million clones, 90% to 97% detected once. This CDR3 is built from 15 residues. Sequencing was done on a sample of naive CD4+ T cells sorted from blood. Subset denoted: CD45RA+ positively selected. The chain combines TRBV21-1 with TRBJ1-1; no check of the table's D call, TRBD1, against the DNA was made. TRBV21-1 is a recognized pseudogene. The TCR sequence derives from a man in his late teens or twenties in good health. The CDR3 region has the DNA TGTGCCAGCTTCCAAGAGGGGGACCCGAACACTGAAGCTTTCTTT. Translating gives CASFQEGDPNTEAFF.